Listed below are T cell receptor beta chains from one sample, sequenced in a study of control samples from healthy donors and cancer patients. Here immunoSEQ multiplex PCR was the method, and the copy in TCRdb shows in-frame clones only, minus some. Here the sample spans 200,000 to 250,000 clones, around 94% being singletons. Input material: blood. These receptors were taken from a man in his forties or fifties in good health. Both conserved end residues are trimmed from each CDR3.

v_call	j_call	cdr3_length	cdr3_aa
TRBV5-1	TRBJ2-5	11	ASRDAPKETQY
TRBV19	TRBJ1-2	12	ASSKPAGNYGYT
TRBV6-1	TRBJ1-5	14	ASSDQPIDADQPQH
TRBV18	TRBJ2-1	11	ASSPLGTSKEF
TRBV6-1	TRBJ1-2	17	ASSEPLWAEKTFYYGYT
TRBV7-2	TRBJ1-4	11	ASSPRSREKLF
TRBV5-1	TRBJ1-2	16	ASSLLPGQGPAGYGYT
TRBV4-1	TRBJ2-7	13	ASSQDSGSPYEQY
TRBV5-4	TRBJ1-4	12	ASTQDRAGEKLF
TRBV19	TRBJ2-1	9	ASSAGPEQF
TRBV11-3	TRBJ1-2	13	ASSARTGGHYGYT